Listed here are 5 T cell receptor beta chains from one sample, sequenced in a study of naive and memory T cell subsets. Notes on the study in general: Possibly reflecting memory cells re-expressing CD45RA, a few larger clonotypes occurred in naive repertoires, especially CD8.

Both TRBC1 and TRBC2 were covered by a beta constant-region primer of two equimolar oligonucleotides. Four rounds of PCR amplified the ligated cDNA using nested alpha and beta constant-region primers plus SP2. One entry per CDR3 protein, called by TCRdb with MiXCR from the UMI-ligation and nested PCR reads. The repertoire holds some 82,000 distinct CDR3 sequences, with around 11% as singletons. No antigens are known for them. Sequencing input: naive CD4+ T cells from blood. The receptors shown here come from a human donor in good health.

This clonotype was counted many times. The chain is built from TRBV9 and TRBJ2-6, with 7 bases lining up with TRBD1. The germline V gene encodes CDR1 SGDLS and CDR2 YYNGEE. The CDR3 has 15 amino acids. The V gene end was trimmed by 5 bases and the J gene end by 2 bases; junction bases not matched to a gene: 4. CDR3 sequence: CASSRTGAGANVLTF. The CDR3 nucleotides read TGTGCCAGCAGTCGTACAGGGGCTGGGGCCAACGTCCTGACTTTC.

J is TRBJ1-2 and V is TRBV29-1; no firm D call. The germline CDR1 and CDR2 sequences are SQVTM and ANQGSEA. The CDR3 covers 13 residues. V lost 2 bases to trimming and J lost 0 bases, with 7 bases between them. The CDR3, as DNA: TGCAGCGTTGAATGGAGTTCTAACTATGGCTACACCTTC. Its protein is CSVEWSSNYGYTF.

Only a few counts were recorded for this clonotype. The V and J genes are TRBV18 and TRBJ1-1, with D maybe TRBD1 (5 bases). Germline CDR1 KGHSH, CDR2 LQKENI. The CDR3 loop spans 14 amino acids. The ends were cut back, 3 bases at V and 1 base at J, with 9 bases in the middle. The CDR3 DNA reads TGTGCCAGCTCACCTCTGACAGAGAACACTGAAGCTTTCTTT. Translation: CASSPLTENTEAFF.

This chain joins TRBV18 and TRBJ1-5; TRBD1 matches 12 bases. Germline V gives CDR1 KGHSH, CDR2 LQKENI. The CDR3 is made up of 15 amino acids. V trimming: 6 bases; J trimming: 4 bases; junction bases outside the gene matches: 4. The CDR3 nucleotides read TGTGCCAGCTCGGGACAGGGGGCGATGAATCAGCCCCAGCATTTT. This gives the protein CASSGQGAMNQPQHF. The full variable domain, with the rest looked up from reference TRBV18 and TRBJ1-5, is NAGVMQNPRHLVRRRGQEARLRCSPMKGHSHVYWYRQLPEEGLKFMVYLQKENIIDESGMPKERFSAEFPKEGPSILRIQQVVRGDSAAYFCASSGQGAMNQPQHFGDGTRLSIL.

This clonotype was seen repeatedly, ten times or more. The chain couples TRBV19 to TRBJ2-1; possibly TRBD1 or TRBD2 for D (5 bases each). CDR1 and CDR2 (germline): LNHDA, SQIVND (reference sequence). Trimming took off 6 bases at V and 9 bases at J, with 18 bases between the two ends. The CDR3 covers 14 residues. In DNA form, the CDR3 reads TGTGCCAGTAGGCCCCACTCAGGGAGCGGTGAGCAGTTCTTC. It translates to CASRPHSGSGEQFF.